A selection of T cell receptor beta chains follows, all from one sample in a study of T-cell memory formation after mild COVID-19. MiXCR was run by TCRdb on the 5' RACE reads, yielding one entry per CDR3 protein. The sample consists of around 300,000 distinct CDR3 sequences, approximately 8% of them appearing once. The specimen was PBMCs or a T cell subset sorted from them (not recorded which). The receptors here all came from a man younger than 35 who had mild COVID-19 (a few samples of this study predate the infection). Cell type and time point are not known. The CDR3 runs from the conserved cysteine through the conserved F or W. Each record gives: V gene, CDR3 protein.

V gene: TRBV7-2; CDR3 protein: CASSFSPRNANTGELFF
V gene: TRBV7-2; CDR3 protein: CASSLGLAGGLGIQYF
V gene: TRBV3-1; CDR3 protein: CASSLSQGSSYNSPLHF
V gene: TRBV15; CDR3 protein: CATSRDRIQGGETQYF
V gene: TRBV6-5; CDR3 protein: CASSRSRPGELFF
V gene: TRBV7-2; CDR3 protein: CASSLSGGDYNEQFF
V gene: TRBV9; CDR3 protein: CASSARDRGNYGYTF
V gene: TRBV4-1; CDR3 protein: CASSPPGGVRETQYF
V gene: TRBV6-6; CDR3 protein: CASSYHGGAGDTQYF
V gene: TRBV5-1; CDR3 protein: CASSSWDSSGGAQYF
V gene: TRBV30; CDR3 protein: CAWSISANTEAFF
V gene: TRBV6-2/TRBV6-3; CDR3 protein: CASSPYHGLAVYNEQFF
V gene: TRBV27; CDR3 protein: CASTEANTGELFF
V gene: TRBV5-1; CDR3 protein: CASSFVPRGYDGYTF